The TCR beta chain under discussion was sequenced for a study of blood T cell repertoires in COVID-19. Cohort placement rested on clinical history that participants reported themselves. Using immunoSEQ multiplex PCR, the repertoire was profiled, and TCRdb retains in-frame clones only, with some absent. Counted here are 250,000 or so clones, 70% to 90% occurring once; the ten biggest clones make up 5% to 7.5%. Trimming cost V 7 bases and J 4 bases; bases outside gene matches: 10. The CDR3 sequence is 13 residues long. CDR1 SQVTM and CDR2 ANQGSEA come from the germline V gene. The chain carries TRBV29-1 and TRBJ2-7, with 7 bases lining up with TRBD1. The receptor comes from a woman in her forties or fifties who had been exposed to COVID-19. The material sequenced was PBMCs or T cells enriched from blood (not recorded which). DNA of the CDR3: TGCAGCGCAGTAGGGGGCCGCGTTTACGAGCAGTACTTC. Protein product: CSAVGGRVYEQYF.